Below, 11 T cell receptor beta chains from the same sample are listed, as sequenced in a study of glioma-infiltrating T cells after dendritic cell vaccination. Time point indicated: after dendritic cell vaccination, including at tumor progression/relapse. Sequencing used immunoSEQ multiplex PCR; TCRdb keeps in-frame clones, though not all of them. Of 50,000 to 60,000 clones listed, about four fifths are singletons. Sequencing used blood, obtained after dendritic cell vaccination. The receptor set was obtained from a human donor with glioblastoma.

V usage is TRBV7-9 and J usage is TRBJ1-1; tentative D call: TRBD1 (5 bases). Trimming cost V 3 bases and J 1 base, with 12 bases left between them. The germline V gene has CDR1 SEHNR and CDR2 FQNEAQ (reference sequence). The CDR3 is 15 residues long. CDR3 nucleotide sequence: TGTGCCAGCAGCTTCCCAGGGTACGCGAACACTGAAGCTTTCTTT. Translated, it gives CASSFPGYANTEAFF.

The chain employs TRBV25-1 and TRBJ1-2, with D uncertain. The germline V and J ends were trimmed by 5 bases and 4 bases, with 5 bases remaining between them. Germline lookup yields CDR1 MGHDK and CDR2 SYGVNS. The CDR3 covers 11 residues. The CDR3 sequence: CASSLPYGYTF. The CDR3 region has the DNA TGTGCCAGCAGTCTTCCCTATGGCTACACCTTC.

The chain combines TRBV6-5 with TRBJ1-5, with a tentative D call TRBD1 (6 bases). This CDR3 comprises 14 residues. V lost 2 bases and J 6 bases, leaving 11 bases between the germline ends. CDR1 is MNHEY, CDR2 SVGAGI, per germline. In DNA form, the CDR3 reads TGTGCCAGCAGTTACATGGGGGCGAGTCAGCCCCAGCATTTT. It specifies CASSYMGASQPQHF.

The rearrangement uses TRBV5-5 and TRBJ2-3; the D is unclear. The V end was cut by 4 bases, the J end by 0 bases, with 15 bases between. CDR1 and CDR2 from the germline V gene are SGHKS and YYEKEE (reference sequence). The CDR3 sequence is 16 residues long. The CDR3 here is CASSPLTSPSTDTQYF. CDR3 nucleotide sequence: TGTGCCAGCAGCCCGCTGACATCCCCTAGCACAGATACGCAGTATTTT.

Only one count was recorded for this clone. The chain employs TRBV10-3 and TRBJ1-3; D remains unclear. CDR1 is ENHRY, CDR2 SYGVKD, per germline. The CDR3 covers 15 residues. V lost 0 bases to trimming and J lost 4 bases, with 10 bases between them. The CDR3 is CAISESVSRGNTIYF. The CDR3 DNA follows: TGTGCCATCAGTGAGTCTGTGTCGAGGGGAAACACCATATATTTT.

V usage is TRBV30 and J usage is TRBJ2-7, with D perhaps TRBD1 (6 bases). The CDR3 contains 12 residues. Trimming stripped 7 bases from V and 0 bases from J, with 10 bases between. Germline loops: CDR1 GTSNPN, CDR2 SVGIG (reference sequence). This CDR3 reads CASRDTSYEQYF. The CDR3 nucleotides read TGTGCCTCCCGGGACACCTCCTACGAGCAGTACTTC.

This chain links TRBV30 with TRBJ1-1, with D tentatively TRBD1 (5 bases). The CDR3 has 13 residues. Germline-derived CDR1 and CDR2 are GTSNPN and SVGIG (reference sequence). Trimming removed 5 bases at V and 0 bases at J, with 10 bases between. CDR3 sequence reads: CAWEDTLNTEAFF. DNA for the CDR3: TGTGCCTGGGAGGACACTTTGAACACTGAAGCTTTCTTT.

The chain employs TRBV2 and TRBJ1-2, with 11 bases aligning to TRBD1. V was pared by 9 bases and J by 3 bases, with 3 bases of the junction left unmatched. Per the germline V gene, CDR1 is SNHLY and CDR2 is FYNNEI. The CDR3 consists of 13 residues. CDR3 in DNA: TGTGCCAGTCGGACAGGGGGCGACTATGGCTACACCTTC. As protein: CASRTGGDYGYTF.

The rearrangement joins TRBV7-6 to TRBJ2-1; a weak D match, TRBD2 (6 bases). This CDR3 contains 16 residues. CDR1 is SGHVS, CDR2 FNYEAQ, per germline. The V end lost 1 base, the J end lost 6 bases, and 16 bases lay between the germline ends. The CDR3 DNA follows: TGTGCCAGCAGCTTAGGTGGGGGGAAGACTAGCAATGAGCAGTTCTTC. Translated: CASSLGGGKTSNEQFF.

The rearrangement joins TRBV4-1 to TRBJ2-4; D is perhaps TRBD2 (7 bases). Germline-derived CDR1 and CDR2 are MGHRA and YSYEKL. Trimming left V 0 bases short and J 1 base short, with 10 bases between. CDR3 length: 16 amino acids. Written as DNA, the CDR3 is TGCGCCAGCAGCCAAGAGGGGAGGGGGGCCAAAAACATTCAGTACTTC. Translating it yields CASSQEGRGAKNIQYF.

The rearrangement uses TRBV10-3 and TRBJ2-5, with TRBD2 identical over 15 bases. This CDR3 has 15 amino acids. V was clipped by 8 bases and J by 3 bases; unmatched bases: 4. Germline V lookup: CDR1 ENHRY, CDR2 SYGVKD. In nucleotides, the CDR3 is TGTGCCATCGGGACTAGCGGGGGGCGAGAAGAGACCCAGTACTTC. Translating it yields CAIGTSGGREETQYF.